This TCR beta chain comes out of a study of T cell changes during pregnancy in multiple sclerosis. The protocol was immunoSEQ multiplex PCR, while the TCRdb copy is restricted to in-frame clones and leaves out a portion. The data hold roughly 63,000 clones, with 90% observed a single time. The sequence was obtained from a female donor in good health, enrolled as a control in a pregnancy study. The sample here was peripheral blood, taken in the second trimester of pregnancy.

The CDR3 loop is CASSTEDRTDEAFF. CDR3 sequence (DNA): TGTGCCAGCAGCACAGAGGACAGGACGGATGAAGCTTTCTTT. The V and J genes are TRBV27 and TRBJ1-1, with TRBD1 matching over 7 bases. V trimming: 6 bases; J trimming: 7 bases; junction bases outside the gene matches: 11. This CDR3 has 14 amino acids. Germline V gene sequence: CDR1 MNHEY, CDR2 SMNVEV (reference sequence).